These T cell receptor beta chains were read from a single sample in a study of tumor and adjacent non-tumor tissue in lung cancer. Each CDR3 protein gets one entry after TCRdb re-called the multiplex PCR reads with MiXCR. Of about 70,000 distinct CDR3 sequences listed, more than 70% are singletons. The sequencing input was lung tumor tissue. The receptors derive from a man between 60 and 75 years old with non-small cell lung cancer. Both conserved end residues are part of each CDR3. Fields, in order: J gene, V gene, clone size, D gene, CDR3 DNA, CDR3 protein. The D gene is left open where the match is weak. Expanded clones are given a class, and other clones once, few, many or no size at all.

j_call: TRBJ1-1
v_call: TRBV20-1
clone_size: -
d_call: -
cdr3_nt: TGCTGTACTTTCTATGACGGGCGAGCATTCTTT
cdr3_aa: CCTFYDGRAFF

j_call: TRBJ2-3
v_call: TRBV20-1
clone_size: -
d_call: TRBD2
cdr3_nt: TGCAATGCTGAAGTGGTGGGAGGGCGCGGCACAGATACGCAGTATTTT
cdr3_aa: CNAEVVGGRGTDTQYF

j_call: TRBJ2-1
v_call: TRBV2
clone_size: few
d_call: -
cdr3_nt: TGTGCCAGCAGTGGGGGGAGCTCCTACAATGAGCAGTTCTTC
cdr3_aa: CASSGGSSYNEQFF

j_call: TRBJ2-3
v_call: TRBV5-5
clone_size: -
d_call: TRBD2
cdr3_nt: TGTGCCAGCAGCTCAGCGGGACTAACGGGAGGAAGTGGTACCACGGATATGCAGTATTTT
cdr3_aa: CASSSAGLTGGSGTTDMQYF

j_call: TRBJ2-1
v_call: TRBV27
clone_size: -
d_call: -
cdr3_nt: TGTGCCAGCAGGGTGGGGCTACAATACAATGAGCAGCTCTTC
cdr3_aa: CASRVGLQYNEQLF

j_call: TRBJ2-5
v_call: TRBV5-4
clone_size: once
d_call: -
cdr3_nt: TGTGCCAGCAGCCTGGCAGGGAAAGAGACCCAATACTTC
cdr3_aa: CASSLAGKETQYF

j_call: TRBJ2-1
v_call: TRBV12-3/TRBV12-4
clone_size: -
d_call: -
cdr3_nt: TGTGTCAGCAGCAGAGACAGGCTTGCTGAGGATGAGCAGTTCTTC
cdr3_aa: CVSSRDRLAEDEQFF

j_call: TRBJ2-7
v_call: TRBV20-1
clone_size: -
d_call: TRBD1
cdr3_nt: TGCAGTGCTAGAGACGGATGGGACAGGGTATCCTACGAGGGGTACTTC
cdr3_aa: CSARDGWDRVSYEGYF

j_call: TRBJ1-5
v_call: TRBV20-1
clone_size: -
d_call: -
cdr3_nt: TGCAGTGCTAGGCTGGGTGGAAGCAGTCAGCCCCAGCATTTT
cdr3_aa: CSARLGGSSQPQHF

j_call: TRBJ2-3
v_call: TRBV6-1
clone_size: -
d_call: -
cdr3_nt: TGTGCCAGCAATGCCTCAACAGGGACAACAGAAACGCAGTATTTT
cdr3_aa: CASNASTGTTETQYF

j_call: TRBJ2-7
v_call: TRBV12-3/TRBV12-4
clone_size: -
d_call: TRBD2
cdr3_nt: TGTGCCTGCAGTCTTACTAGCGGGAGGGCCTTTGCCCACGAGCAATACTTC
cdr3_aa: CACSLTSGRAFAHEQYF

j_call: TRBJ2-3
v_call: TRBV29-1
clone_size: -
d_call: -
cdr3_nt: TGCAGCATTGGAGATGGGGGTACGCAGTATTTT
cdr3_aa: CSIGDGGTQYF

j_call: TRBJ1-1
v_call: TRBV29-1
clone_size: few
d_call: -
cdr3_nt: TGCAGCGACCTCAGACAGACCAACACCGAAGCTTTCTTT
cdr3_aa: CSDLRQTNTEAFF

j_call: TRBJ2-3
v_call: TRBV29-1
clone_size: once
d_call: -
cdr3_nt: TGCAGGGCCTACCTCTCGACCCTGCGGGGTACGCAGTATTTT
cdr3_aa: CRAYLSTLRGTQYF

j_call: TRBJ1-2
v_call: TRBV12-3/TRBV12-4
clone_size: -
d_call: -
cdr3_nt: TGTACCAGCAGTTTAATAGGGGACTATGGCTACACCTTC
cdr3_aa: CTSSLIGDYGYTF

j_call: TRBJ2-3
v_call: TRBV20-1
clone_size: -
d_call: TRBD2
cdr3_nt: TGCAGTGCCCATTTGACTAGCGGACTCACTGATGCGCAGTATTTC
cdr3_aa: CSAHLTSGLTDAQYF

j_call: TRBJ1-6
v_call: TRBV6-1
clone_size: -
d_call: -
cdr3_nt: TGTGTCAGCAGTGTGGGGGATTCACTCCTCCACTTT
cdr3_aa: CVSSVGDSLLHF

j_call: TRBJ1-6
v_call: TRBV6-1
clone_size: few
d_call: -
cdr3_nt: TGTGCCAACATCCAAACCAGATTAGATAATTCACCCCTCCACTTT
cdr3_aa: CANIQTRLDNSPLHF

j_call: TRBJ2-1
v_call: TRBV5-7
clone_size: -
d_call: TRBD2
cdr3_nt: TGTGCCAGCAAGGATGGACTAGCTGCTTACAATGAGCAGTTCTTC
cdr3_aa: CASKDGLAAYNEQFF

j_call: TRBJ1-5
v_call: TRBV12-2
clone_size: -
d_call: -
cdr3_nt: TGTGTAAGTCGCTTAGCCCGTTTTGGCAATCGGCCCCAGCATTTT
cdr3_aa: CVSRLARFGNRPQHF

j_call: TRBJ2-2
v_call: TRBV20-1
clone_size: once
d_call: TRBD1
cdr3_nt: TGCAGTGATGGGACAGGGAGGTTCAGGGAGCTGTTTTTT
cdr3_aa: CSDGTGRFRELFF

j_call: TRBJ2-4
v_call: TRBV6-1
clone_size: many
d_call: -
cdr3_nt: TGTGCCAGCAGTGGAGCAGGGGGAGGTAACATTCAGTACTTC
cdr3_aa: CASSGAGGGNIQYF

j_call: TRBJ1-2
v_call: TRBV6-5
clone_size: -
d_call: -
cdr3_nt: TGTGCCAGCAGGTACGAAGGGGGAGTGGGCGGCTACACCTTC
cdr3_aa: CASRYEGGVGGYTF

j_call: TRBJ2-1
v_call: TRBV20-1
clone_size: -
d_call: -
cdr3_nt: TGCAGTGCTGGGCGAGGGCTAGCAGTCTACAATGAGCAGTTATTC
cdr3_aa: CSAGRGLAVYNEQLF

j_call: TRBJ2-3
v_call: TRBV5-4
clone_size: -
d_call: TRBD2
cdr3_nt: TGTGCAAGCAGCCCTATCGAGCGGGAGCCGGGAGATACGTACTATTTT
cdr3_aa: CASSPIEREPGDTYYF

j_call: TRBJ1-5
v_call: TRBV28
clone_size: few
d_call: -
cdr3_nt: TGTGCCAGCAGGGGATATCGCAATCAGCCCCAGAATTTT
cdr3_aa: CASRGYRNQPQNF

j_call: TRBJ2-1
v_call: TRBV20-1
clone_size: -
d_call: -
cdr3_nt: TGCAGTGATAGGAGACCGAACAATGAGCAGTTTTTC
cdr3_aa: CSDRRPNNEQFF

j_call: TRBJ2-1
v_call: TRBV5-6
clone_size: -
d_call: -
cdr3_nt: TGTGCCATTACCATCATGCAGCTCTACAATGAGCAGTTCTTC
cdr3_aa: CAITIMQLYNEQFF

j_call: TRBJ2-1
v_call: TRBV11-2
clone_size: -
d_call: -
cdr3_nt: TGTGCCAGCAGCTTATCTGGGGGCAATGAGCAGTTCTTC
cdr3_aa: CASSLSGGNEQFF

j_call: TRBJ1-5
v_call: TRBV29-1
clone_size: -
d_call: -
cdr3_nt: TGCAGCGTTGGCGATAGCAATCAGCCCCAGCATTTT
cdr3_aa: CSVGDSNQPQHF

j_call: TRBJ2-2
v_call: TRBV5-4
clone_size: once
d_call: -
cdr3_nt: TGTGCTAGCAGCTCGGACGGGGGGCGCGAAACCGGGGAGCTGTTTTTT
cdr3_aa: CASSSDGGRETGELFF

j_call: TRBJ2-7
v_call: TRBV6-6
clone_size: -
d_call: -
cdr3_nt: TGTGCCAGCAGTTACTCACGGGACGGAGTCTACGAGCAGTATTTC
cdr3_aa: CASSYSRDGVYEQYF

j_call: TRBJ2-3
v_call: TRBV11-2
clone_size: once
d_call: -
cdr3_nt: TGTGCCAGTATCAGGGGTCCAGACACAGATATGCAGTATTTT
cdr3_aa: CASIRGPDTDMQYF

j_call: TRBJ1-6
v_call: TRBV20-1
clone_size: -
d_call: -
cdr3_nt: TGTAGTGCTAGAGAGAGGGGGATTGGAAATTCACCCCTCCACTTT
cdr3_aa: CSARERGIGNSPLHF

j_call: TRBJ2-1
v_call: TRBV5-1
clone_size: -
d_call: -
cdr3_nt: TGCGCCAGCAGCTTTGGTAGCAGAAACTCCTACAATGAGCACTTCTTC
cdr3_aa: CASSFGSRNSYNEHFF